One sample yielded the 14 T cell receptor beta chains listed below, sequenced in a study of lung T cells in sarcoidosis with Löfgren's syndrome. TCRdb fed the reads into MiXCR, producing one record per CDR3 protein. Found here are 9,400 or so distinct CDR3 sequences, 15% to 20% of them singletons; the top ten hold roughly 7%. Sequences were obtained from CD4+ T cells from bronchoalveolar lavage. These receptors were obtained from a human donor with sarcoidosis (Löfgren's syndrome or another form), or a control subject (not recorded which).

The rearrangement joins TRBV6-5 to TRBJ2-7; D is undetermined. V gave up 7 bases and J gave up 2 bases, with 15 bases separating them. The CDR3 contains 14 residues. Germline V CDR1 and CDR2: MNHEY, SVGAGI. The CDR3 sequence is CASKVVLYAYEQYF. CDR3 sequence (DNA): TGTGCCAGCAAAGTGGTGTTATACGCCTACGAGCAGTACTTC.

About this clonotype itself: Given a much more abundant clone one base away, this may be a read error. V is TRBV7-9 and J is TRBJ2-5, with TRBD2 matching 7 bases. The CDR3 consists of 12 residues. Germline-derived CDR1 and CDR2 are SEHNR and FQNEAQ (reference sequence). CDR3 amino acids: CASYARGEIQYF. The CDR3 bases are TGTGCCAGCTACGCCCGGGGGGAGATCCAGTACTTC.

In this sample, this clonotype turned up once. A much more abundant neighbour one base away suggests this may be a read error. The chain recombines TRBV19 with TRBJ1-5, with 7 nucleotides matching TRBD1. Germline CDR1 is LNHDA and CDR2 is SQIVND (reference sequence). This CDR3 contains 13 residues. Written as DNA, the CDR3 is TGTGCCAATAGTCGGACAGGCCATCAGCCCCAGCATTTT. Translation: CANSRTGHQPQHF.

This clonotype was detected many times. The J gene is TRBJ2-1, the V gene TRBV28; 7 bases line up with TRBD1. Losses at the gene ends were 7 bases for V and 9 bases for J; bases not matched to a gene: 18. Germline lookup yields CDR1 MDHEN and CDR2 SYDVKM. CDR3 length equals 16 residues. The CDR3 DNA sequence: TGTGCCAGCACCCCGGACTGGACAGGTGGGAGAGCTGAGCAGTTCTTC. Translating gives CASTPDWTGGRAEQFF.

This clonotype was counted many times. The chain couples TRBV11-2 to TRBJ2-5; 7 bases align to TRBD2. Germline V CDR1 and CDR2: SGHAT, FQNNGV. V lost 5 bases, J lost 1 base, and 4 bases stayed unmatched. The CDR3 has 14 amino acids. CDR3 amino acids: CASSKTSAQETQYF. The CDR3 DNA reads as TGTGCCAGCAGCAAAACTAGCGCCCAAGAGACCCAGTACTTC.

This clonotype was counted a few times. V gene TRBV7-2 combines with J gene TRBJ2-7; D possibly corresponds to TRBD2 (5 bases). This CDR3 is built from 18 residues. In germline, CDR1 is SGHTA, CDR2 FQGNSA. V was shortened by 0 bases and J by 0 bases, with 18 bases between the two germline ends. CDR3 sequence reads: CASSLAVGIRPYSYEQYF. The DNA of the CDR3 is TGTGCCAGCAGCTTAGCGGTCGGGATAAGGCCATACTCCTACGAGCAGTACTTC.

Comments on this clonotype: This is likely a read error, given that the CDR3 carries no conserved phenylalanine or tryptophan at its end. CDR3 coding DNA: TGTGCCAGCAGCCGCACCGCAGCGGGAAACGAGCAGTTCCTC. Amino acids: CASSRTAAGNEQFL. V usage is TRBV7-6 and J usage is TRBJ2-1; 7 positions agree with TRBD2. CDR3 size: 14 residues. CDR1 and CDR2 (germline): SGHVS, FNYEAQ. V trimming: 5 bases; J trimming: 10 bases; junction bases outside the gene matches: 11.

This clonotype was counted at least ten times. The gene calls are TRBV27 and TRBJ2-3; 13 nucleotides agree with TRBD2. The junction had 7 bases not matched to a gene; V was cut back by 4 bases and J by 6 bases. Germline CDR1 and CDR2: MNHEY and SMNVEV (reference sequence). CDR3 length equals 16 residues. The CDR3 coding sequence is TGTGCCAGCAGTTGGGGACTAGCGGGAATGTTGGATACGCAGTATTTT. Its protein is CASSWGLAGMLDTQYF.

By proportion, this clonotype is medium-sized. This chain joins TRBV24-1 and TRBJ2-3; TRBD1 agrees at 9 bases. The germline V gene encodes CDR1 KGHDR and CDR2 SFDVKD. The ends lost 0 bases at V and 5 bases at J; junction bases unmatched: 2. CDR3 length: 15 amino acids. CDR3 residues: CATSDLTGGKDTQYF. The CDR3 region has the DNA TGTGCCACCAGTGATTTGACAGGGGGCAAAGATACGCAGTATTTT.

In its sample, this clonotype was seen a few times. A much more abundant neighbour one base away suggests this may be a read error. The rearrangement links TRBV2 to TRBJ1-1; D is possibly TRBD1 (6 bases). CDR3 length: 13 amino acids. CDR1 and CDR2 from the germline V gene are SNHLY and FYNNEI. V was pared by 7 bases and J by 3 bases, with 12 bases between. This CDR3 reads CASIGGLDTEAFF. The CDR3 DNA follows: TGTGCCAGCATCGGGGGGCTGGACACTGAAGCTTTCTTT.

This clonotype was recorded at least ten times. The V gene is TRBV14, the J gene TRBJ1-5; 9 bases are a match to TRBD1. Looked up from germline, CDR1 is SGHDN and CDR2 is FVKESK. CDR3 length: 16 amino acids. V lost 9 bases, J lost 4 bases, and 13 bases stayed unmatched. For the CDR3, the DNA is TGTGCCAGTCCCCGGGACAGGGCGTCATGTAATCAGCCCCAGCATTTT. This sequence encodes CASPRDRASCNQPQHF.

On this clonotype itself: This may arise from a read error, as a much more abundant clone is one base away. The rearrangement uses TRBV7-3 and TRBJ2-5, with 8 positions matching TRBD1. This CDR3 has 13 amino acids. Germline V gene data show CDR1 as SGHTA and CDR2 as FQGTGA. The junction had 4 bases not matched to a gene; V was cut back by 5 bases and J by 5 bases. This chain's CDR3 is CASSPRQGETQYF. The CDR3, as DNA: TGTGCCAGCAGCCCAAGACAGGGGGAGACCCAGTACTTC.

Sample share makes this clonotype medium-sized. The rearrangement uses TRBV20-1 and TRBJ1-1; possible D gene TRBD1, 6 bases. V shed 6 bases and J shed 3 bases, with 8 bases lying between them. The germline gives CDR1 DFQATT, CDR2 SNEGSKA (reference sequence). The CDR3 consists of 11 residues. CDR3 sequence reads: CSAAGDTEAFF. CDR3 DNA sequence: TGCAGTGCCGCAGGGGACACTGAAGCTTTCTTT.

With respect to this clonotype: This may stem from a read error, because a much larger clone lies one nucleotide away. V usage is TRBV12-3 or TRBV12-4 and J usage is TRBJ1-5; D is unclear. Trimming cost V 1 base and J 2 bases, with 6 bases left between them. The length of the CDR3 is 14 residues. In DNA, the CDR3 is TGTGCCAGCAGTTTAGGGCGGCGCAATCAGCCCCAGCATTTT. This translates into CASSLGRRNQPQHF.